This T cell receptor beta chain is drawn from a study of cytomegalovirus exposure and HLA in healthy donors. Separate from the roughly 700-subject first cohort was the roughly 120-subject validation cohort, to which the donors belonged. Assay used: immunoSEQ multiplex PCR; TCRdb lists only in-frame clones, some missing. The table lists over 110,000 clones, approximately 86% of them singletons. Trimming stripped 6 bases from V and 7 bases from J, with 22 bases between. CDR1 and CDR2 (germline): MDHEN, SYDVKM. The CDR3 has 17 amino acids. This TCR derives from a man younger than 35 in good health and CMV-seropositive. The sample taken for sequencing was PBMCs. The V and J genes are TRBV28 and TRBJ1-6, with D maybe TRBD1 (6 bases). The CDR3 region is CASRIVTQGIRNSPLHF. The CDR3 bases are TGTGCCAGCAGAATTGTAACTCAGGGGATTAGAAATTCACCCCTCCACTTT.